This TCR beta chain was captured by sequencing in a study of neoadjuvant nivolumab and ipilimumab in lung cancer (dated by TCRdb to about 2020). About the full investigation: Intravenous nivolumab was dosed at 3 mg/kg on days 1, 15 and 29, and in the combination arm ipilimumab 1 mg/kg was added on day 1 only. The primary trial endpoint was the major pathologic response (MPR) rate in the intention-to-treat population in each study arm. Matched pretherapy and resected tumor pairs were analyzed for seven patients: four treated with nivolumab and three with nivolumab plus ipilimumab. In the trial, under 45 patients with operable NSCLC were treated, of whom around 23 were randomized to nivolumab monotherapy and around 20 to nivolumab plus ipilimumab. TCR repertoires in pretherapy (baseline) peripheral blood were compared with TCR repertoires in tumors resected at surgery after neoadjuvant immune checkpoint blockade. The paper's findings and limits, for the study overall: There was no significant correlation between TCR clonality and pathologic tumor regression, and just a single major-pathologic-response sample was available for the clonality-regression analysis. Tumor T-cell richness and clonality rose from pretherapy to surgery in three of three dual-therapy tumors but in only two of four nivolumab-treated tumors. Compared with tumor-adjacent uninvolved lung, resected tumors had greater TCR richness and clonality, and increases showed up in more of the dual-therapy-treated tumors. A positive correlation was observed between pretherapy blood TCR richness and richness in tumors resected after neoadjuvant therapy (Spearman R = 0.82). TCR sequencing was performed in a small number of samples.

Receptors were amplified or captured by the immunoSEQ multiplex PCR assay. The authors' analysis ran thus. Repertoires were summarized in terms of richness and clonality, and significantly expanded and contracted clones between pre- and post-therapy samples were identified. Here the immuneACCESS table is served through TCRdb, limited to in-frame sequences with V and J called. Missing clones are a known gap in these copies; in checked studies unresolved V genes cover under half, and the rest lacks a known reason. The V and J calls and clone size are taken from that table; D and trimming were inferred from the DNA. The sample data list about 25,000 clones, and around 83% of these were observed just once. Jointly, the top ten make up over 8% of the sample. Note on this clone: Its target antigen remains unknown. One base away there is no much larger clone; base qualities are not given.

Per the publication, the time point label means: at surgical resection after neoadjuvant nivolumab +/- ipilimumab. Samples came from the phase 2 randomized NEOSTAR trial, which tested neoadjuvant nivolumab or nivolumab plus ipilimumab followed by surgery in operable NSCLC. From its cysteine to its phenylalanine, the CDR3 spans 13 amino acids. The read is trimmed to its CDR3 DNA, 39 bases read in frame from base 1. Compared with germline, V lacks 4 bases and J lacks 6 bases; bases without a gene match: 4. CDR1 SQVTM and CDR2 ANQGSEA were looked up in the germline V gene. The chain joins TRBV29-1 to TRBJ2-7, and 12 junction bases match TRBD1. Sequences were derived from tumor tissue, sampled after neoadjuvant nivolumab, alone or with ipilimumab, at or shortly before surgery. This TCR derives from an adult with non-small cell lung cancer. The DNA sequence reads TGCAGCGTTGGGGACAGGGGGCTGCTCGAGCAGTACTTC. This sequence encodes CSVGDRGLLEQYF.